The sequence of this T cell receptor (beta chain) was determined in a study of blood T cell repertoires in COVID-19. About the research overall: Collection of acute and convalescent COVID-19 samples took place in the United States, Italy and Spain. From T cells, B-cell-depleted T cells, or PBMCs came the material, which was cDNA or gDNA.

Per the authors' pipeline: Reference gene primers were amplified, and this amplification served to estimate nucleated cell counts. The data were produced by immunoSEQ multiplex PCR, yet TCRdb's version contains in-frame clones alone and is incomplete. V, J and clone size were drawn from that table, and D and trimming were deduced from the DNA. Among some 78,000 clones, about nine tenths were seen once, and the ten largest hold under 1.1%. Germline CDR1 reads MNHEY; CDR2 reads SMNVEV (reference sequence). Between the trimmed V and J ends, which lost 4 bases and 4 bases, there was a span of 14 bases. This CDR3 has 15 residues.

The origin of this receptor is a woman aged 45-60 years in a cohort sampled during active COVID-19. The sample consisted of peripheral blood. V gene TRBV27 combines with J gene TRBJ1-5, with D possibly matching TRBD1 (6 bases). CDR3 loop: CASSSGRGRNQPQHF. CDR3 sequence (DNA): TGTGCCAGCAGTTCGGGCAGGGGAAGAAATCAGCCCCAGCATTTT.